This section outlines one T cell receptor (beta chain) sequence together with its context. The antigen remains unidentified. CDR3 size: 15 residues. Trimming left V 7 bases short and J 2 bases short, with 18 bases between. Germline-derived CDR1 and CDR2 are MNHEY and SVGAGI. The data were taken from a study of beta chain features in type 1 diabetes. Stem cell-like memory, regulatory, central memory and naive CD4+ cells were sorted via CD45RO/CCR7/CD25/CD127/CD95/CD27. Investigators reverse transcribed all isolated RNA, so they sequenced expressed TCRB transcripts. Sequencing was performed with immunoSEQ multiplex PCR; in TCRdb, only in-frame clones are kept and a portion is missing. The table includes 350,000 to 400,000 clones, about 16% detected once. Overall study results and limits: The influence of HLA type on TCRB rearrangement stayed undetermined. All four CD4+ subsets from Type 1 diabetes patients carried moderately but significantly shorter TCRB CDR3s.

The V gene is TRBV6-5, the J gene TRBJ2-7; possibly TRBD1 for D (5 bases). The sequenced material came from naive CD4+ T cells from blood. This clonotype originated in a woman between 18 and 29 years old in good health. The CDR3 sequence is CASKDLTGNPYEQYF. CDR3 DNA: TGTGCCAGCAAGGATCTAACAGGAAATCCCTACGAGCAGTACTTC.